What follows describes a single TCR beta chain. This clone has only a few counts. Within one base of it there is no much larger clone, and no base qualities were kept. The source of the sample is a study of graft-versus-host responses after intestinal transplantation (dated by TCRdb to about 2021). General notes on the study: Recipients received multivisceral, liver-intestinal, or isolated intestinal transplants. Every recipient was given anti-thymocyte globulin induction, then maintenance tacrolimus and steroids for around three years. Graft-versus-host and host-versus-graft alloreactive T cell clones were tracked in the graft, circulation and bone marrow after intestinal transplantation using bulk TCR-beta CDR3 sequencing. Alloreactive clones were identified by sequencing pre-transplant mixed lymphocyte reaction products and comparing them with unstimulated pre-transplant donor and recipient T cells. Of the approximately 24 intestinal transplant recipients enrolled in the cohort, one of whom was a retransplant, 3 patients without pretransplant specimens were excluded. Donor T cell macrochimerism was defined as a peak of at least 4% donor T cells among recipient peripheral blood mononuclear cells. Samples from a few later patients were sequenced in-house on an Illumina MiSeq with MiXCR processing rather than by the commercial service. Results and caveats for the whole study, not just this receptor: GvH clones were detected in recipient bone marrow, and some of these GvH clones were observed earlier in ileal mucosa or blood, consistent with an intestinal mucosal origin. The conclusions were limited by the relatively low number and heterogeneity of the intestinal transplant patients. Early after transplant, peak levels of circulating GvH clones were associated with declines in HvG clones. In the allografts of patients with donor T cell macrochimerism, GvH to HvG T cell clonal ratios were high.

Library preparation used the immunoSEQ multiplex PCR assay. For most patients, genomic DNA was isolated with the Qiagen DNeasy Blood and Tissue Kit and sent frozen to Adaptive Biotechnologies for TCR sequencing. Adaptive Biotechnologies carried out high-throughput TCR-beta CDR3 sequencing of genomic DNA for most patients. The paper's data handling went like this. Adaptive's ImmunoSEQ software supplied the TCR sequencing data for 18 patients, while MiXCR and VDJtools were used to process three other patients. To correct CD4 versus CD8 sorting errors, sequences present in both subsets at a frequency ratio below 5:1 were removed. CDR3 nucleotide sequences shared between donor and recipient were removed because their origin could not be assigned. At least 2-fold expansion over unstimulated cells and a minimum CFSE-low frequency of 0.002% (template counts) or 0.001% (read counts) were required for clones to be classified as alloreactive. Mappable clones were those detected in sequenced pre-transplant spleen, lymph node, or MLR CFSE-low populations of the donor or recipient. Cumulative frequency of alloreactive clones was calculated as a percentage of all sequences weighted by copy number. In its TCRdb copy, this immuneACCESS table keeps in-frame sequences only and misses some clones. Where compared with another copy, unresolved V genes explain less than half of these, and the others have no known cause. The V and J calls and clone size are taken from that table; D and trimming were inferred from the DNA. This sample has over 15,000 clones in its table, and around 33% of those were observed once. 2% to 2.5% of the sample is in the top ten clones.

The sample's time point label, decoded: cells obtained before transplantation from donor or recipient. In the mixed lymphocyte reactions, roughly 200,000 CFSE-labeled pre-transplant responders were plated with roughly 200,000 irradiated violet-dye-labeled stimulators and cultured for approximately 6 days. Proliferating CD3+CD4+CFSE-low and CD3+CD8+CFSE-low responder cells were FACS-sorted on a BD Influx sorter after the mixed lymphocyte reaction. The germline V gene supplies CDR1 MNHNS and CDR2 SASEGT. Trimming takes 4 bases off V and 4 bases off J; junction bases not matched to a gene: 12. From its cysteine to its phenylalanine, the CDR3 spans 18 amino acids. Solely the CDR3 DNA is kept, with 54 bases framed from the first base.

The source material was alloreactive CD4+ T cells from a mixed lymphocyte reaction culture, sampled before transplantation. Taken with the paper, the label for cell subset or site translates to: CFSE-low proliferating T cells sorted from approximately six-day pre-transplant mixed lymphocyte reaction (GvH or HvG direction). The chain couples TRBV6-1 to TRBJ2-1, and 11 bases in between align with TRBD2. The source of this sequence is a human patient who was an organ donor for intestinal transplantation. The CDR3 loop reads CASSVALAGAGGYNEQFF. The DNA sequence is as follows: TGTGCCAGCAGTGTGGCACTAGCGGGAGCCGGTGGGTACAATGAGCAGTTCTTC.